This TCR beta chain originates from a study of blood T cell repertoires in COVID-19. Study-wide context: Material from acute and convalescent COVID-19 was sourced from the United States, Italy and Spain. The analysed material was cDNA or gDNA that came from T cells, B-cell-depleted T cells, or PBMCs.

Source study methods: Cell counts per sample came from amplifying reference gene primers. The method was immunoSEQ multiplex PCR; TCRdb's version includes in-frame clones alone and lacks a portion of them. That table gives V, J and clone size, and the DNA gave D and trimming. The sample includes about 90,000 clones, approximately 91% of them seen just once. CDR3 size: 17 residues. The V and J ends lost 3 bases and 4 bases, in that order; junction bases with no gene match: 8. Per the germline V gene, CDR1 is SEHNR and CDR2 is FQNEAQ (reference sequence). The specimen sequenced was peripheral blood. The source of this sequence is a human donor with active COVID-19. The donor label of this sample is uncertain. The genes are TRBV7-9 and TRBJ2-2; 10 nucleotides align to TRBD1. This CDR3 reads CASSFAGTGVGTGELFF. CDR3 nucleotide sequence: TGTGCCAGCAGCTTCGCCGGGACAGGGGTGGGCACCGGGGAGCTGTTTTTT.